Listed here are 8 T cell receptor beta chains from one sample, sequenced in a study of T-cell reconstitution after alpha-beta-depleted transplantation in children. Construction of the TCRbeta library involved unique molecular identifiers. MiXCR, applied by TCRdb to the PCR reads, yields one record per CDR3 protein. The repertoire consists of fewer than 700,000 distinct CDR3 sequences, with 10% to 15% occurring once and the leading ten covering over 2%. The sequencing here drew on PBMCs, mostly from graft donor cells, taken 360 days after TCRalphabeta/CD19-depleted stem cell transplant. The receptor source for this set is a male patient between 5 and 17 years old who had a stem cell transplant for acute myeloid leukemia, so the T cells may come from the graft donor.

V gene TRBV24-1 combines with J gene TRBJ1-1; D might be TRBD1 (6 bases). V lost 8 bases to trimming and J lost 1 base, with 19 bases between them. CDR1 and CDR2 from the germline V gene are KGHDR and SFDVKD. This CDR3 has 16 residues. The CDR3 bases are TGTGCCACCACAAGATTATTGACAGGAGAGAACACTGAAGCTTTCTTT. This sequence encodes CATTRLLTGENTEAFF.

This sequence joins TRBV28 and TRBJ2-7; TRBD2 agrees at 12 bases. Trimming removed 3 bases from V and 5 bases from J; junction bases left unmatched: 8. The CDR3 is made up of 16 amino acids. The germline CDR1 and CDR2 sequences are MDHEN and SYDVKM. CDR3 in amino acids: CASSFPTSGRGDEQYF. The CDR3 nucleotides are TGTGCCAGCAGTTTCCCGACTAGCGGGAGAGGAGACGAGCAGTACTTC.

This chain links TRBV6-1 with TRBJ2-4; D might be TRBD2 (6 bases). V lost 5 bases to trimming and J lost 0 bases, with 11 bases between them. Germline CDR1 and CDR2: MNHNS and SASEGT. CDR3 size: 15 residues. The chain's CDR3 is CASSSGPLAKNIQYF. The CDR3 nucleotides read TGTGCCAGCAGTAGCGGGCCCCTAGCCAAAAACATTCAGTACTTC.

This clonotype has only a few counts. The rearrangement links TRBV28 to TRBJ2-1; D not certain. The CDR3 has 15 amino acids. V was cut by 6 bases and J by 4 bases, with 16 bases left in between. Per germline, CDR1 MDHEN and CDR2 SYDVKM. This CDR3 is CASSLSERTYNEQFF. The DNA for the CDR3 is TGTGCCAGCAGCTTGAGCGAACGTACATACAATGAGCAGTTCTTC. The full variable domain, in which reference TRBV28 and TRBJ2-1 provide the parts outside the CDR3, is DVKVTQSSRYLVKRTGEKVFLECVQDMDHENMFWYRQDPGLGLRLIYFSYDVKMKEKGDIPEGYSVSREKKERFSLILESASTNQTSMYLCASSLSERTYNEQFFGPGTRLTVL.

This clonotype was recorded a few times. The V and J genes are TRBV18 and TRBJ1-6; 7 nucleotides line up with TRBD1. The germline V gene has CDR1 KGHSH and CDR2 LQKENI. The CDR3 covers 14 residues. V lost 2 bases, J lost 7 bases, and 2 bases stayed unmatched. The CDR3 here is CASSPTGENSPLHF. The CDR3 DNA reads as TGTGCCAGCTCACCAACAGGGGAGAATTCACCCCTCCACTTT.

V is TRBV6-1 and J is TRBJ1-2; possibly TRBD1 for D (5 bases). Germline V gene lookup returns CDR1 MNHNS and CDR2 SASEGT. The CDR3 has 13 amino acids. V lost 4 bases and J 4 bases, leaving 10 bases between the germline ends. CDR3 region: CASSAQAFYGYTF. DNA for the CDR3: TGTGCCAGCAGTGCACAGGCCTTCTATGGCTACACCTTC.

This clonotype was detected only a few times. V and J are TRBV12-3 or TRBV12-4 and TRBJ2-7, with TRBD2 identical over 7 bases. The CDR3 runs to 14 residues. V was clipped by 3 bases and J by 3 bases; unmatched bases: 5. CDR3: CASSFGGFDYEQYF. The CDR3 bases are TGTGCCAGCAGTTTCGGGGGGTTTGACTACGAGCAGTACTTC.

The chain carries TRBV7-2 and TRBJ2-7; possible D gene TRBD2, 5 bases. The germline V and J ends were trimmed by 6 bases and 3 bases, with 15 bases remaining between them. The CDR3 consists of 14 residues. Per the germline V gene, CDR1 is SGHTA and CDR2 is FQGNSA. CDR3: CASRLQGGGYEQYF. The CDR3 bases are TGTGCCAGCAGACTACAAGGTGGAGGCTACGAGCAGTACTTC. Full variable domain (remainder filled in from reference TRBV7-2 and TRBJ2-7): GAGVSQSPSNKVTEKGKDVELRCDPISGHTALYWYRQSLGQGLEFLIYFQGNSAPDKSGLPSDRFSAERTGGSVSTLTIQRTQQEDSAVYLCASRLQGGGYEQYFGPGTRLTVT.